Listed below are T cell receptor beta chains from one sample, sequenced in a study of T cell repertoires in cytomegalovirus infection. TCRdb itself ran the reads through MiXCR, one entry per CDR3 protein. The sample includes some 600,000 distinct CDR3 sequences, roughly a quarter of them seen just once. The sample consisted of CD8+ T cells from PBMCs. The origin of the receptors is a human donor in good health (CMV status not recorded). Some clones in this sample may be carry-over from other donors' samples. CDR3s include the opening cysteine and the closing phenylalanine or tryptophan. The order of the fields is J gene, V gene, D gene, clone size, CDR3 protein, CDR3 DNA. The D gene is left open where the match is weak. Clone sizes are given selectively: once, few, many, or a class where the clone is expanded.

J gene: TRBJ1-2; V gene: TRBV7-9; D gene: -; clone size: many; CDR3 protein: CASSLGINVPYGYTF; CDR3 DNA: TGTGCCAGCAGCTTAGGGATAAACGTGCCCTATGGCTACACCTTC
J gene: TRBJ2-1; V gene: TRBV6-2/TRBV6-3; D gene: -; clone size: many; CDR3 protein: CASSADHNEQFF; CDR3 DNA: TGTGCCAGCAGTGCTGACCACAATGAGCAGTTCTTC
J gene: TRBJ1-5; V gene: TRBV28; D gene: -; clone size: many; CDR3 protein: CASSPTTGRGQPQHF; CDR3 DNA: TGTGCCAGCAGCCCTACTACAGGACGAGGCCAGCCCCAGCATTTT
J gene: TRBJ2-4; V gene: TRBV15; D gene: -; clone size: once; CDR3 protein: CATSPPGEAKNIQYF; CDR3 DNA: TGTGCCACCAGCCCTCCCGGGGAAGCCAAAAACATTCAGTACTTC
J gene: TRBJ2-1; V gene: TRBV20-1; D gene: TRBD1; clone size: once; CDR3 protein: CSARVTGTGRYNEQFF; CDR3 DNA: TGCAGTGCGAGGGTGACAGGGACAGGGCGATACAATGAGCAGTTCTTC
J gene: TRBJ2-2; V gene: TRBV10-3; D gene: -; clone size: -; CDR3 protein: CATMSPANTGELFF; CDR3 DNA: TGTGCCACAATGTCCCCCGCGAACACCGGGGAGCTGTTTTTT
J gene: TRBJ1-2; V gene: TRBV20-1; D gene: -; clone size: -; CDR3 protein: CSAKREGGYTF; CDR3 DNA: TGCAGTGCCAAAAGGGAGGGCGGCTACACCTTC
J gene: TRBJ2-1; V gene: TRBV18; D gene: -; clone size: -; CDR3 protein: CASSTTGWIWAFSYNEQFF; CDR3 DNA: TGTGCCAGCTCGACGACAGGTTGGATTTGGGCCTTCTCCTACAATGAGCAGTTCTTC
J gene: TRBJ2-3; V gene: TRBV5-6; D gene: -; clone size: few; CDR3 protein: CASSAPGGGTDTQYF; CDR3 DNA: TGTGCCAGCAGCGCTCCGGGGGGCGGAACAGATACGCAGTATTTT
J gene: TRBJ1-1; V gene: TRBV7-2; D gene: -; clone size: many; CDR3 protein: CASSLGEWEAFF; CDR3 DNA: TGTGCCAGCAGCTTAGGGGAGTGGGAAGCTTTCTTT
J gene: TRBJ2-4; V gene: TRBV20-1; D gene: -; clone size: once; CDR3 protein: CSARTGTVAKNIQYF; CDR3 DNA: TGCAGTGCTAGAACGGGGACCGTAGCCAAAAACATTCAGTACTTC
J gene: TRBJ2-1; V gene: TRBV12-3/TRBV12-4; D gene: -; clone size: -; CDR3 protein: CASSHIPRTLSYNEQFF; CDR3 DNA: TGTGCCAGCAGTCACATTCCTCGGACCCTCTCCTACAATGAGCAGTTCTTC
J gene: TRBJ2-5; V gene: TRBV11-2; D gene: TRBD2; clone size: -; CDR3 protein: CASSQRASGETQYF; CDR3 DNA: TGTGCCAGCAGCCAACGGGCTAGCGGGGAGACCCAGTACTTC
J gene: TRBJ2-7; V gene: TRBV4-1; D gene: -; clone size: few; CDR3 protein: CASSQAGLSSYEQYF; CDR3 DNA: TGCGCCAGCAGCCAAGCCGGGCTGAGCTCCTACGAGCAGTACTTC
J gene: TRBJ2-5; V gene: TRBV12-3/TRBV12-4; D gene: -; clone size: many; CDR3 protein: CASTRGGQETQYF; CDR3 DNA: TGTGCCAGCACCCGAGGGGGCCAAGAGACCCAGTACTTC
J gene: TRBJ1-2; V gene: TRBV7-6; D gene: -; clone size: -; CDR3 protein: CASSLASQGPTYGYTF; CDR3 DNA: TGTGCCAGCAGCTTAGCCAGTCAGGGACCGACCTATGGCTACACCTTC
J gene: TRBJ2-3; V gene: TRBV25-1; D gene: TRBD2; clone size: many; CDR3 protein: CASSESEAGRSTDTQYF; CDR3 DNA: TGTGCCAGCAGTGAATCGGAAGCGGGGAGATCCACAGATACGCAGTATTTT
J gene: TRBJ1-5; V gene: TRBV23-1; D gene: -; clone size: -; CDR3 protein: CASSRLRGNQPQHF; CDR3 DNA: TGCGCCAGCAGTCGATTAAGAGGCAATCAGCCCCAGCATTTT
J gene: TRBJ2-5; V gene: TRBV7-9; D gene: -; clone size: few; CDR3 protein: CASTQTGMTQYF; CDR3 DNA: TGTGCCAGCACCCAGACGGGCATGACCCAGTACTTC
J gene: TRBJ1-1; V gene: TRBV28; D gene: TRBD1; clone size: many; CDR3 protein: CASAAATGGTEAFF; CDR3 DNA: TGTGCCAGCGCGGCCGCGACAGGGGGCACTGAAGCTTTCTTT
J gene: TRBJ2-5; V gene: TRBV2; D gene: TRBD1; clone size: -; CDR3 protein: CASTGTGQGDF; CDR3 DNA: TGTGCCAGCACGGGGACAGGGCAAGGGGACTTC
J gene: TRBJ2-1; V gene: TRBV11-3; D gene: -; clone size: many; CDR3 protein: CASSSSDTYNEQFF; CDR3 DNA: TGTGCCAGCAGCTCTTCAGACACTTACAATGAGCAGTTCTTC
J gene: TRBJ2-7; V gene: TRBV7-9; D gene: -; clone size: few; CDR3 protein: CASSLTNAGPRYEQYF; CDR3 DNA: TGTGCCAGCAGCTTAACAAATGCTGGACCCCGCTACGAGCAGTACTTC
J gene: TRBJ2-5; V gene: TRBV28; D gene: TRBD1; clone size: -; CDR3 protein: CASSFQGAKETQYF; CDR3 DNA: TGTGCCAGCAGTTTCCAGGGGGCCAAAGAGACCCAGTACTTC
J gene: TRBJ2-1; V gene: TRBV20-1; D gene: TRBD2; clone size: few; CDR3 protein: CSARGTSGYNEQFF; CDR3 DNA: TGCAGTGCTAGAGGGACTAGCGGATACAATGAGCAGTTCTTC
J gene: TRBJ1-1; V gene: TRBV27; D gene: -; clone size: -; CDR3 protein: CASSFRGSGAEAFF; CDR3 DNA: TGTGCCAGCAGTTTCCGGGGATCGGGGGCTGAAGCTTTCTTT
J gene: TRBJ2-5; V gene: TRBV14; D gene: -; clone size: -; CDR3 protein: CASSLGEGLHGETQYF; CDR3 DNA: TGTGCCAGCAGCCTGGGCGAGGGACTCCATGGAGAGACCCAGTACTTC
J gene: TRBJ2-7; V gene: TRBV29-1; D gene: TRBD2; clone size: few; CDR3 protein: CSVEGLAGTAISYEQYF; CDR3 DNA: TGCAGCGTTGAAGGGTTAGCGGGGACGGCGATTTCCTACGAGCAGTACTTC
J gene: TRBJ2-1; V gene: TRBV7-9; D gene: TRBD2; clone size: few; CDR3 protein: CASSLSGTRNEQFF; CDR3 DNA: TGTGCCAGCAGCTTGAGCGGGACCCGGAATGAGCAGTTCTTC
J gene: TRBJ2-5; V gene: TRBV20-1; D gene: TRBD2; clone size: -; CDR3 protein: CSGGGRETQYF; CDR3 DNA: TGCAGTGGCGGGGGTCGGGAGACCCAGTACTTC
J gene: TRBJ1-1; V gene: TRBV20-1; D gene: -; clone size: few; CDR3 protein: CSANGGGYTEAFF; CDR3 DNA: TGCAGTGCTAACGGAGGGGGGTACACTGAAGCTTTCTTT
J gene: TRBJ1-1; V gene: TRBV7-9; D gene: -; clone size: few; CDR3 protein: CASSSTAQKGNEAFF; CDR3 DNA: TGTGCCAGCAGCTCCACGGCCCAAAAGGGCAATGAAGCTTTCTTT
J gene: TRBJ1-5; V gene: TRBV20-1; D gene: -; clone size: -; CDR3 protein: CSARDLYSNQPQHF; CDR3 DNA: TGCAGTGCTAGAGATCTATATAGCAATCAGCCCCAGCATTTT
J gene: TRBJ1-6; V gene: TRBV5-6; D gene: -; clone size: -; CDR3 protein: CASSHEQGWDSPLHF; CDR3 DNA: TGTGCCAGCAGCCACGAACAGGGATGGGATTCACCCCTCCACTTT
J gene: TRBJ2-1; V gene: TRBV2; D gene: -; clone size: many; CDR3 protein: CASKNEQFF; CDR3 DNA: TGTGCCAGCAAAAATGAGCAGTTCTTC
J gene: TRBJ1-1; V gene: TRBV7-6; D gene: -; clone size: -; CDR3 protein: CVSSLVRPTDTEAFF; CDR3 DNA: TGTGTCAGCAGCTTAGTACGACCGACTGACACTGAAGCTTTCTTT
J gene: TRBJ2-7; V gene: TRBV18; D gene: -; clone size: -; CDR3 protein: CASSPFGAVPYEQYF; CDR3 DNA: TGTGCCAGCTCACCGTTTGGGGCCGTACCCTACGAGCAGTACTTC
J gene: TRBJ1-2; V gene: TRBV4-1; D gene: -; clone size: many; CDR3 protein: CASSQTPSNYGYTF; CDR3 DNA: TGCGCCAGCAGCCAAACTCCGTCTAACTATGGCTACACCTTC
J gene: TRBJ1-1; V gene: TRBV25-1; D gene: -; clone size: -; CDR3 protein: CASSPHREVTEAFF; CDR3 DNA: TGTGCCAGCAGTCCCCACCGAGAGGTAACTGAAGCTTTCTTT
J gene: TRBJ2-3; V gene: TRBV7-9; D gene: -; clone size: many; CDR3 protein: CASSLEYSLADTQYF; CDR3 DNA: TGTGCCAGCAGCTTAGAATACAGTCTCGCAGATACGCAGTATTTT
J gene: TRBJ1-2; V gene: TRBV29-1; D gene: -; clone size: -; CDR3 protein: CSVGHRDGYTF; CDR3 DNA: TGCAGCGTTGGCCACAGGGATGGCTACACCTTC
J gene: TRBJ2-3; V gene: TRBV27; D gene: TRBD2; clone size: many; CDR3 protein: CASRLAGTPADTQYF; CDR3 DNA: TGTGCCAGCAGACTAGCGGGGACGCCCGCAGATACGCAGTATTTT
J gene: TRBJ1-1; V gene: TRBV4-2; D gene: TRBD1; clone size: -; CDR3 protein: CASSQEGTGAKNTEAFF; CDR3 DNA: TGTGCCAGCAGCCAAGAAGGGACAGGGGCAAAGAACACTGAAGCTTTCTTT
J gene: TRBJ2-5; V gene: TRBV7-8; D gene: -; clone size: many; CDR3 protein: CASTRRAVFQETQYF; CDR3 DNA: TGTGCCAGCACCCGGCGCGCAGTCTTCCAAGAGACCCAGTACTTC
J gene: TRBJ2-3; V gene: TRBV20-1; D gene: -; clone size: -; CDR3 protein: CSAREVTSPPDTQYF; CDR3 DNA: TGCAGTGCTAGAGAGGTTACTAGTCCGCCAGATACGCAGTATTTT
J gene: TRBJ2-3; V gene: TRBV7-9; D gene: TRBD1; clone size: few; CDR3 protein: CASSFRDRTTSTDTQYF; CDR3 DNA: TGTGCCAGCAGCTTCCGGGACAGGACCACTAGCACAGATACGCAGTATTTT
J gene: TRBJ2-5; V gene: TRBV6-2/TRBV6-3; D gene: -; clone size: few; CDR3 protein: CASSYEFIQETQYF; CDR3 DNA: TGTGCCAGCAGTTACGAGTTTATCCAAGAGACCCAGTACTTC
J gene: TRBJ1-1; V gene: TRBV7-9; D gene: -; clone size: many; CDR3 protein: CASSLVSGLNTEAFF; CDR3 DNA: TGTGCCAGCAGCCTGGTTAGTGGCCTAAACACTGAAGCTTTCTTT
J gene: TRBJ2-7; V gene: TRBV29-1; D gene: -; clone size: few; CDR3 protein: CSVSLTTPSYEQYF; CDR3 DNA: TGCAGCGTTTCCTTGACTACGCCCTCCTACGAGCAGTACTTC
J gene: TRBJ2-1; V gene: TRBV6-2/TRBV6-3; D gene: -; clone size: -; CDR3 protein: CASSYAGNNEQFF; CDR3 DNA: TGTGCCAGCAGTTACGCAGGGAACAATGAGCAGTTCTTC
J gene: TRBJ2-3; V gene: TRBV29-1; D gene: TRBD2; clone size: -; CDR3 protein: CSLIAGTNTDTQYF; CDR3 DNA: TGCAGTTTAATAGCGGGGACTAACACAGATACGCAGTATTTT
J gene: TRBJ2-3; V gene: TRBV28; D gene: TRBD2; clone size: few; CDR3 protein: CASSLWGLAGAPDTQYF; CDR3 DNA: TGTGCCAGCAGTTTATGGGGACTAGCGGGGGCCCCAGATACGCAGTATTTT
J gene: TRBJ1-2; V gene: TRBV13; D gene: -; clone size: -; CDR3 protein: CASSRTEHRQDRDYGYTF; CDR3 DNA: TGTGCCAGCAGCCGAACCGAACATAGACAGGACCGAGACTATGGCTACACCTTC
J gene: TRBJ2-7; V gene: TRBV10-1; D gene: -; clone size: -; CDR3 protein: CASSDEGSYEQYF; CDR3 DNA: TGCGCCAGCAGTGATGAGGGTTCCTACGAGCAGTACTTC
J gene: TRBJ2-1; V gene: TRBV4-3; D gene: TRBD1; clone size: -; CDR3 protein: CGSSQDPYRGSGEQFF; CDR3 DNA: TGCGGCAGCAGCCAAGACCCGTACAGGGGGTCTGGTGAGCAGTTCTTC
J gene: TRBJ2-2; V gene: TRBV6-6; D gene: TRBD1; clone size: few; CDR3 protein: CASSYGRGQGFGELFF; CDR3 DNA: TGTGCCAGCAGTTACGGCCGGGGACAGGGGTTCGGGGAGCTGTTTTTT
J gene: TRBJ1-5; V gene: TRBV10-2; D gene: -; clone size: few; CDR3 protein: CASSEPSPEQPQHF; CDR3 DNA: TGCGCCAGCAGTGAGCCGAGTCCCGAACAGCCCCAGCATTTT